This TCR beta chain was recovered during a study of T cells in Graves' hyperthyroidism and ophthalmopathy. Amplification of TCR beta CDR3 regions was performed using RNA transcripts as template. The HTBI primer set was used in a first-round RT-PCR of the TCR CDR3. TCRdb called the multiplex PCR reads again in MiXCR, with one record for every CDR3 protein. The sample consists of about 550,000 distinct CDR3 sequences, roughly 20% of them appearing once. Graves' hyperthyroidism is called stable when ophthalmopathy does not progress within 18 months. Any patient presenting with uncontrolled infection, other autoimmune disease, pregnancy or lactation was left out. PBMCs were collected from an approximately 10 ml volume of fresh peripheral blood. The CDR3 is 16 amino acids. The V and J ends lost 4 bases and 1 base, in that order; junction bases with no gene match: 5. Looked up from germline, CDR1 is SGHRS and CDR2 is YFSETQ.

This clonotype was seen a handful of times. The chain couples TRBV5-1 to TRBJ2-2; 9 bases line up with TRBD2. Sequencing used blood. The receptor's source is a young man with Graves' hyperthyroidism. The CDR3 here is CASSGGLARNTGELFF. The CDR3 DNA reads TGCGCCAGCAGCGGTGGACTAGCGAGGAACACCGGGGAGCTGTTTTTT.